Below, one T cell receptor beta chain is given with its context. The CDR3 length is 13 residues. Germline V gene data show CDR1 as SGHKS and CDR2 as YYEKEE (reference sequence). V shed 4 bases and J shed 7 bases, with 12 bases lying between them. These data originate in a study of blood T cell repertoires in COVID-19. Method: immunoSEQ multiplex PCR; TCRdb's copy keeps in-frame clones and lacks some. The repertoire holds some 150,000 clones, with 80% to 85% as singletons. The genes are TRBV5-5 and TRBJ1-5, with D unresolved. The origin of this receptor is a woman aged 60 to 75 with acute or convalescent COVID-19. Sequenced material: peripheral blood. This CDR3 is CASSLTDGQPQHF. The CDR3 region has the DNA TGTGCCAGCAGCCTTACCGATGGCCAGCCCCAGCATTTT.